This section outlines one TCR beta chain sequence together with its context. This clone was found a few times. The specificity of this receptor is unknown. Base quality data are lacking; no much larger clone is found one base away. The source of the sample is a study of shared clonotypes between healthy human individuals (dated by TCRdb to the early 2020s). Background for the entire study: The cohort comprised a couple of women and a few men aged 18 to 49 years. For each donor, three plates each were used for CD4 naive and CD4 memory, two plates were used for CD8 naive, and one plate was used for CD8 memory. The study deeply sequenced blood TCR repertoires of five healthy adults to estimate repertoire size and the extent of clonotype sharing between individuals. Different laboratories and diverse techniques were used to prepare libraries and sequence TCR repertoires, to increase sequencing depth and limit assay-specific biases. Per donor, leukapheresis produced somewhere between about 0.8 and 9 billion PBMCs. What the authors observed across the whole study: The small number of donors limited the genetic and exposure-history diversity represented. Estimated clonotype richness was generally larger for naive than for memory subsets. Roughly 5.2% of naive CD4, 3.5% of naive CD8, roughly 2.4% of memory CD4, and less than 0.45% of memory CD8 clonotypes were shared across a handful of donors. Sampling was restricted to blood, and TCR repertoires in tissues likely differ from the TCR repertoires found in blood. Incomplete sequencing was indicated by rarefaction of sorted-subset datasets, despite the large sequencing depth. Compared with non-shared clonotypes, the clonotypes found in all four sorted-subset donors had higher generation probabilities. Based on pairwise subsampling, the degree of clonotype sharing among donors was expected to be affected by sequencing depth.

Healthy HIV-negative adults with no recently reported acute infections or vaccinations were included as donors. All donors were Caucasian adults living in Nashville, Tennessee, USA. CD4+ T cells were enriched through magnetic negative selection, after which naive cells were positively selected on CD45RA and the remaining negative fraction served as the memory subset. Blood was collected by leukapheresis, and PBMCs were isolated by Ficoll-Histopaque density gradient centrifugation and then cryopreserved in liquid nitrogen vapor phase. Purity and quantity of every magnetically sorted T cell population were checked by analytical flow cytometry. From each sorted fraction, genomic DNA was isolated and quantified by UV absorbance on a Nanodrop 2000c. Using the deep immunoSEQ assay, TCR CDR3 regions were amplified from genomic DNA by multiplex PCR. Extracted genomic DNA from each cell subset was distributed evenly across all wells of several immunoSEQ 96-well plates, and each plate was treated as a replicate. For sorted subsets, each replicate PCR was loaded with about 0.2 ug genomic DNA, equivalent to about 30,000 T cell genomes. Purified libraries were measured with a Qubit 3.0 fluorometer, size-checked on a Bioanalyzer 2100, and measured again with the KAPA Library Quantification kit. Each immunoSEQ 96-well plate was sequenced on its own single-read 150-cycle Illumina NextSeq 550 flow cell. The original methods were these. Because the immunoSEQ output held only junctional sequences and lacked quality scores, the filtering could not match the filtering applied to full-length reads. To assign V/J genes and CDR3, sequences were annotated against IMGT germline references using PyIR, a Python wrapper for IgBLAST v1.9. Reads were removed for weak V/J assignments (E-value above 1e-6), missing CDR3, stop codons, out-of-frame junctions, or ambiguous translated residues. V3J clonotypes were defined as sequences sharing the same inferred V gene, J gene, and CDR3 amino acid sequence. The percentage overlap between two repertoires was calculated by dividing the number of shared unique clonotypes by the size of the smaller repertoire. Three approaches were used to assess repertoire richness: RTK rarefaction, the Chao1 estimator, and Recon v2.1 estimates of unobserved clonotypes. OLGA was used to compute generation probabilities for all TCRbeta clonotypes that the gDNA method yielded from a handful of donors. Here the immuneACCESS table is served through TCRdb, limited to in-frame sequences with V and J called. Missing clones are a known gap in these copies; in checked studies unresolved V genes cover under half, and the rest lacks a known reason. The D gene and trimming were derived from the DNA, and the V and J assignments and clone size from that table. This sample holds around 1 million clones; less than 85% were observed only once. Approximately 1.5% of the sample is held by the ten biggest clonotypes.

V is reduced by 10 bases and J by 1 base, leaving a spacing of 20 bases between them. CDR1 is given as MNHNY and CDR2 as SVGAGI, both from the germline V gene (reference sequence). The CDR3, from cysteine to phenylalanine, totals 15 residues. Just the 45-base CDR3 DNA is kept, in frame starting at base 1. The TCR sequence derives from a man between 18 and 29 years old in good health. The chain is made from TRBV6-6 and TRBJ2-7; D gene: possibly TRBD2, on 6 matching bases. The source material was memory CD4+ T cells sorted from blood. Sample cell subset or site, as interpreted from the label and publication: CD45RA-negative fraction. The DNA sequence follows: TGTGCCACCCACGGGACGGGAGAGGAGTCCTACGAGCAGTACTTC. The encoded protein is CATHGTGEESYEQYF.